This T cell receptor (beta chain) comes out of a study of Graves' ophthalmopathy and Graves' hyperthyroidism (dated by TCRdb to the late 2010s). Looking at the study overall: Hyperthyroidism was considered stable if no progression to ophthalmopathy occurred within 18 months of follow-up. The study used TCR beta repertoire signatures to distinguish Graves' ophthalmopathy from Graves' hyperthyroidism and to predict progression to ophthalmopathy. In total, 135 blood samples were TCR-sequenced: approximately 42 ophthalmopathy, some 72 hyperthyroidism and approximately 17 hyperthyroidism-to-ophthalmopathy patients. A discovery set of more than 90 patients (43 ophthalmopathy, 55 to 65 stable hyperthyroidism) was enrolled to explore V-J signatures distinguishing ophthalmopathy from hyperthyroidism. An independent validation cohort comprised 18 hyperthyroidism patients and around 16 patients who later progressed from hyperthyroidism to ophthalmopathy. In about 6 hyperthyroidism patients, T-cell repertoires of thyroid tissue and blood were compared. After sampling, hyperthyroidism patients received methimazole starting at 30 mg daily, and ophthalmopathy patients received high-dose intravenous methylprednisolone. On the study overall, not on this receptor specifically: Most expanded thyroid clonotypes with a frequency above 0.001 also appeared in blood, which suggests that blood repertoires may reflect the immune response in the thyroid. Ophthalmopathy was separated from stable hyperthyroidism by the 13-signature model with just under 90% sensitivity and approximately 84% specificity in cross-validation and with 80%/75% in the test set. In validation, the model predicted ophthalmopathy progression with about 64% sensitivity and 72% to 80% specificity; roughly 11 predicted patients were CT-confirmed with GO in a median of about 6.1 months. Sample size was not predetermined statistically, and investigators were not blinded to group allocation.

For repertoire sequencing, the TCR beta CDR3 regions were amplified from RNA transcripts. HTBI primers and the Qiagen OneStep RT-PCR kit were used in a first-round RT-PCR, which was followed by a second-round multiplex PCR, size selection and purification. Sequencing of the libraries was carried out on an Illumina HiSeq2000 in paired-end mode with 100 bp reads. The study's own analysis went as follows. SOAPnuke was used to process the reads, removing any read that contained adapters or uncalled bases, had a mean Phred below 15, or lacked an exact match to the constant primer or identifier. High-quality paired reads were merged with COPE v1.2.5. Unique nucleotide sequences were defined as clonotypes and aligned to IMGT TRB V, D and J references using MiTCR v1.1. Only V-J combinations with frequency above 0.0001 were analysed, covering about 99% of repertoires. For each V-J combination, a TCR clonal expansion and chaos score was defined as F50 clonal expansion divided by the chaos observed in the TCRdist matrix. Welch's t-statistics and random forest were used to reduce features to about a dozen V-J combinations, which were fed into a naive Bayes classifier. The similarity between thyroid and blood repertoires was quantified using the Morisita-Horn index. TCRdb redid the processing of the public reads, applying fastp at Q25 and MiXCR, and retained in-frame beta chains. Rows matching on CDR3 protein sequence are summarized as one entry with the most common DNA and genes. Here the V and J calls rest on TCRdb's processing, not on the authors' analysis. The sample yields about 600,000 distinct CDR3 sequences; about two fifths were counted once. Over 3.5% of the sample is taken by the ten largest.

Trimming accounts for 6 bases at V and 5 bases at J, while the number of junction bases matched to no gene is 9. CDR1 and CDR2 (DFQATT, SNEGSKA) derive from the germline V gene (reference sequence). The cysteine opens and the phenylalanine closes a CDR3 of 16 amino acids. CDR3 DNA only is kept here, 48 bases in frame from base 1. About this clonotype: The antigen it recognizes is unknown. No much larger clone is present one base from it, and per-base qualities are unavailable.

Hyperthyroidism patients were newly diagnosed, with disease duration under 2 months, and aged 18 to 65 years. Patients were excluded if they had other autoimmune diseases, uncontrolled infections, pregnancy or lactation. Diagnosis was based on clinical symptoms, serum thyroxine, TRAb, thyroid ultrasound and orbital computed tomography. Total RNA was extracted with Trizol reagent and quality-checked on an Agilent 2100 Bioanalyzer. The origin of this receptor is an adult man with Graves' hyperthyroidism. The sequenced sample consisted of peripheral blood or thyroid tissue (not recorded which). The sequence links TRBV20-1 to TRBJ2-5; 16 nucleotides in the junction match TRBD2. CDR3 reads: CSAPGLAGGVGETQYF. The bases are TGCAGTGCGCCGGGACTAGCGGGAGGGGTGGGGGAGACCCAGTACTTC.